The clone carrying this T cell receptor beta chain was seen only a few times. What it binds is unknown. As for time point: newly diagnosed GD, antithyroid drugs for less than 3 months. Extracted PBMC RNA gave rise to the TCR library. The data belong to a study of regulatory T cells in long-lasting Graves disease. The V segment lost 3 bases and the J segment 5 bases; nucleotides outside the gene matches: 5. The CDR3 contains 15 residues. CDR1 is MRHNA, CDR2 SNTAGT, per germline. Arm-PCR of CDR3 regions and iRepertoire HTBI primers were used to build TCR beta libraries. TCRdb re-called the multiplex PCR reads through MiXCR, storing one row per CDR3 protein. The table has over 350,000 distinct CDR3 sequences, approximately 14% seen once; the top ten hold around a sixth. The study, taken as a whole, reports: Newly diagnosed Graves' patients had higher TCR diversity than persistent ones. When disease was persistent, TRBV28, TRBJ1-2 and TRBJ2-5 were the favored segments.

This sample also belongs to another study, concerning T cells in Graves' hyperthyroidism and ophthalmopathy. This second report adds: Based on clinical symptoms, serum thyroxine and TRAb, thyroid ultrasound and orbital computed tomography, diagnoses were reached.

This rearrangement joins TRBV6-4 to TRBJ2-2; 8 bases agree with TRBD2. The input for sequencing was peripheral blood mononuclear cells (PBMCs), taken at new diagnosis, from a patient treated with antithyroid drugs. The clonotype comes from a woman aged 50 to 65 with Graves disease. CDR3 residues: CASSEAGLATGELFF. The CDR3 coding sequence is TGTGCCAGCAGTGAAGCTGGACTAGCAACCGGGGAGCTGTTTTTT.